This entry describes one T cell receptor beta chain. The data originate from a study of blood T cell repertoires in COVID-19. Original methodology: By means of reference gene primer amplification, nucleated cell counts were estimated. The protocol was immunoSEQ multiplex PCR, while the TCRdb copy is restricted to in-frame clones and leaves out a portion. V, J and clone size are those of that table, while D and trimming were read from the DNA. The sample shows about 66,000 clones, about 82% of them seen only once. The specimen sequenced was peripheral blood. The clonotype was recovered from a human donor in a cohort sampled during active COVID-19.

CDR3 sequence reads: CAISLGQWNEQYF. In nucleotides, the CDR3 is TGTGCCATCAGTTTGGGACAGTGGAACGAGCAGTACTTC. V usage is TRBV10-3 and J usage is TRBJ2-7; 7 bases are shared with TRBD1. With 5 bases clipped from V and 5 bases from J, the junction kept 6 bases outside the gene matches. Germline V gives CDR1 ENHRY, CDR2 SYGVKD. The CDR3 runs 13 residues.